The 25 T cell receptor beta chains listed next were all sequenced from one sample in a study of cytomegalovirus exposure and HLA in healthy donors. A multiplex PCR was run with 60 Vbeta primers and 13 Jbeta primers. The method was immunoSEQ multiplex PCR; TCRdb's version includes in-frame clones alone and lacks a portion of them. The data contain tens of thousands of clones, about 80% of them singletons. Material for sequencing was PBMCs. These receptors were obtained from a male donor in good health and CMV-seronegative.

The CDR3 region has the DNA TGTGCCAGCCGGCGGGCAGGCAGCCACAATCAGCCCCAGCATTTT. Translated, it gives CASRRAGSHNQPQHF. J is TRBJ1-5 and V is TRBV6-5; D is uncertain. The V end was cut by 8 bases, the J end by 3 bases, with 17 bases between. This CDR3 has 15 amino acids. Germline loops: CDR1 MNHEY, CDR2 SVGAGI.

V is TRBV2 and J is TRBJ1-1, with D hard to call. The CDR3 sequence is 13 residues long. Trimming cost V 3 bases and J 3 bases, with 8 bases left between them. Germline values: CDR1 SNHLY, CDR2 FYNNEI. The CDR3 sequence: CASSEHTYTEAFF. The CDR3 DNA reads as TGTGCCAGCAGTGAGCACACCTACACTGAAGCTTTCTTT.

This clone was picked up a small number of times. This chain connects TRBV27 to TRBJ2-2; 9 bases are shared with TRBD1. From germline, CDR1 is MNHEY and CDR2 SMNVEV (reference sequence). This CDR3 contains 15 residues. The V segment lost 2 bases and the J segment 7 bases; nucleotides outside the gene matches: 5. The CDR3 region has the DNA TGTGCCAGCAGTTTAGGGACAGGGTATTTCGGGGAGCTGTTTTTT. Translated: CASSLGTGYFGELFF.

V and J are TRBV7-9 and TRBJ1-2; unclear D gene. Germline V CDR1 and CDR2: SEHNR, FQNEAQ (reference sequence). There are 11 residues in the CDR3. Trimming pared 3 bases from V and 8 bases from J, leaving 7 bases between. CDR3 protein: CASSLERGYTF. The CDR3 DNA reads TGTGCCAGCAGCTTGGAGCGGGGCTACACCTTC.

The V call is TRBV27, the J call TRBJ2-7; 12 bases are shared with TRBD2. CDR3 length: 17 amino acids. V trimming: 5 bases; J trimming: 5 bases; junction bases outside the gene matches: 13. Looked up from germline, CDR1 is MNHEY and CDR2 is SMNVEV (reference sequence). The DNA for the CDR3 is TGTGCCAGCAGTCCAGGACCGGGACTAGCGGGCACCCACGAGCAGTACTTC. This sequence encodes CASSPGPGLAGTHEQYF.

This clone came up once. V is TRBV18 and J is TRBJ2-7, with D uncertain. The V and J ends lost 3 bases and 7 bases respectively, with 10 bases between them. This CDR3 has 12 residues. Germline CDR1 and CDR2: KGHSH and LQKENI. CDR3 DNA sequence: TGTGCCAGCTCACCCCCGTTCAGTGAGCAGTACTTC. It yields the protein CASSPPFSEQYF.

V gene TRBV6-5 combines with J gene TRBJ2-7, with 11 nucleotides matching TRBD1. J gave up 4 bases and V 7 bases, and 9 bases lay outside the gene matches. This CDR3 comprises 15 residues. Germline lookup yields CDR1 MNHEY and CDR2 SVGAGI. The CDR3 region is CASTPAGTGGYEQYF. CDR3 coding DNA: TGTGCCAGCACTCCAGCGGGGACAGGGGGGTACGAGCAGTACTTC.

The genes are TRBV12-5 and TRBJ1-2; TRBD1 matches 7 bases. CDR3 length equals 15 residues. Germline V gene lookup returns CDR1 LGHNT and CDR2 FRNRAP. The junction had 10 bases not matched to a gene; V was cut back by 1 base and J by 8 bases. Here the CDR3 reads CASGLEGQTEEGYTF. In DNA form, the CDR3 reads TGTGCTAGTGGTTTGGAGGGACAGACTGAGGAGGGCTACACCTTC.

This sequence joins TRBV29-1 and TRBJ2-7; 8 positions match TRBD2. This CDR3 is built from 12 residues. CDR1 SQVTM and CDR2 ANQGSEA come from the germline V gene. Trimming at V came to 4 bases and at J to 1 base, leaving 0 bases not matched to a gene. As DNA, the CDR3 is TGCAGCGTTGTAGCGGGATCCTACGAGCAGTACTTC. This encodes CSVVAGSYEQYF.

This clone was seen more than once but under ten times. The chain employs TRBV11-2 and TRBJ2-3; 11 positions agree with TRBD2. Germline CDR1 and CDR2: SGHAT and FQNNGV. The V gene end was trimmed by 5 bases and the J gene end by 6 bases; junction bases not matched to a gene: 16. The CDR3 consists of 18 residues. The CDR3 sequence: CASSPPADSGGEDDTQYF. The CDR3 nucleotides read TGTGCCAGCAGCCCACCTGCTGATAGCGGGGGGGAAGACGATACGCAGTATTTT.

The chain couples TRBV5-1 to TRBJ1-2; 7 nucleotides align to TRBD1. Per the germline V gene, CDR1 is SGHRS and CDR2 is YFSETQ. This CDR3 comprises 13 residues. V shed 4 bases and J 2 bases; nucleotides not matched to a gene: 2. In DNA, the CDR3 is TGCGCCAGCAGCCTGGGACAGAACTATGGCTACACCTTC. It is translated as CASSLGQNYGYTF.

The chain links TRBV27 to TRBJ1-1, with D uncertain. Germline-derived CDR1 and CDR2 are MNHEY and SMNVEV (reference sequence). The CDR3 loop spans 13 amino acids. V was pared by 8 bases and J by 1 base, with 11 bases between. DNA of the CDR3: TGTGCCAGCCACCGGGTTCAGAACACTGAAGCTTTCTTT. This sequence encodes CASHRVQNTEAFF.

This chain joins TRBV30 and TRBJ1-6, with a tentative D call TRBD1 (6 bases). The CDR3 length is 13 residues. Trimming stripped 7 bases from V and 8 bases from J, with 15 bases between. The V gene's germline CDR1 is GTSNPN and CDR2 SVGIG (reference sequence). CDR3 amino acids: CASAGATYSPLHF. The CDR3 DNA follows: TGTGCCTCCGCGGGGGCTACCTATTCACCCCTCCACTTT.

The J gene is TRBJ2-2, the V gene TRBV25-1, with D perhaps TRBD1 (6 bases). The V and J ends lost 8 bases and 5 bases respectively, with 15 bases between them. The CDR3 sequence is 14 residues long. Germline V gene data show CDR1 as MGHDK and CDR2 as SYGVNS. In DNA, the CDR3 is TGTGCCAGCCATCAGACAGGATCGACCGGGGAGCTGTTTTTT. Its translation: CASHQTGSTGELFF.

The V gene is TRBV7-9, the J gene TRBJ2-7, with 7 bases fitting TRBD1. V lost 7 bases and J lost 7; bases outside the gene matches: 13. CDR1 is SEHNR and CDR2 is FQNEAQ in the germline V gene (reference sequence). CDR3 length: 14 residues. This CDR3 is CASTRDSNPLEQYF. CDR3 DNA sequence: TGTGCCAGCACCCGGGACAGTAATCCCCTAGAGCAGTACTTC.

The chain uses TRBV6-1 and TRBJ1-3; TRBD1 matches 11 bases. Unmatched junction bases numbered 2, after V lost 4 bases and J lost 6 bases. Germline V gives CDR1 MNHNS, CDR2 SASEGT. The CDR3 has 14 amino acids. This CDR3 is CASSGGQGVNTIYF. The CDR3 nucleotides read TGTGCCAGCAGTGGGGGACAGGGGGTAAACACCATATATTTT.

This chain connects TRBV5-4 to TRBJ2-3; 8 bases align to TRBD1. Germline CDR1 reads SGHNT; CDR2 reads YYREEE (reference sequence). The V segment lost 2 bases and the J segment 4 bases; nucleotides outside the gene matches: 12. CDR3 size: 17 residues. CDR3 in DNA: TGTGCCAGCAGCTTCACCCCCCGGGACAGGCTGCCAGATACGCAGTATTTT. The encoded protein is CASSFTPRDRLPDTQYF.

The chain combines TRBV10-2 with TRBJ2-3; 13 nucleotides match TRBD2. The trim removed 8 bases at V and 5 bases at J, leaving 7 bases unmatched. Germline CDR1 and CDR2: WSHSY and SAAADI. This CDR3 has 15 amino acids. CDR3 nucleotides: TGCGCCAGCGGGGACCGGACTAGCGGGAGAGATACGCAGTATTTT. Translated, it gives CASGDRTSGRDTQYF.

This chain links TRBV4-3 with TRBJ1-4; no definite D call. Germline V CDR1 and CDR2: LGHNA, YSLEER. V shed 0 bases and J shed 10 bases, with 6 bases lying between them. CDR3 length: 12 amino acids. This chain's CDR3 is CASSQDTGKLFF. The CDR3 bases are TGCGCCAGCAGCCAAGATACGGGAAAACTGTTTTTT.

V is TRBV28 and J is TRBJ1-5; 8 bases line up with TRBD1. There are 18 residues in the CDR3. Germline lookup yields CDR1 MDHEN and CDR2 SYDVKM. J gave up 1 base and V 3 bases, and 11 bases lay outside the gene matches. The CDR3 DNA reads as TGTGCCAGCAGTTTCCGACTGACAGGGGCAGAAAGCAATCAGCCCCAGCATTTT. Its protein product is CASSFRLTGAESNQPQHF.

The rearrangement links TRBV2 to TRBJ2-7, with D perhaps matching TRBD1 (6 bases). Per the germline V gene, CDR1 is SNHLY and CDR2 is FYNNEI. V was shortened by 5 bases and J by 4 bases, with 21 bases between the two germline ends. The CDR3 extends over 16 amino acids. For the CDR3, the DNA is TGTGCCAGCAGTCCGTCGGGCAGGGGTCAATTGTACGAGCAGTACTTC. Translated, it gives CASSPSGRGQLYEQYF.

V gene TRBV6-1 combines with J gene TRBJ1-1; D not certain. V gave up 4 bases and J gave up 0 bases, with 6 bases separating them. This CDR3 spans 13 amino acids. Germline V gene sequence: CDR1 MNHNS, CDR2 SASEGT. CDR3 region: CASSGNMNTEAFF. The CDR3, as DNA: TGTGCCAGCAGTGGCAACATGAACACTGAAGCTTTCTTT.

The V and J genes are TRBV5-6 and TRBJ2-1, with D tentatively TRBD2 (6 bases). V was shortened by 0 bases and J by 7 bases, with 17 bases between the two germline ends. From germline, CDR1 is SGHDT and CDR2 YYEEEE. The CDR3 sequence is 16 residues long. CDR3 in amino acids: CASSLAGPGVRNEQFF. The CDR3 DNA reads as TGTGCCAGCAGCTTGGCCGGACCGGGGGTGAGAAATGAGCAGTTCTTC.

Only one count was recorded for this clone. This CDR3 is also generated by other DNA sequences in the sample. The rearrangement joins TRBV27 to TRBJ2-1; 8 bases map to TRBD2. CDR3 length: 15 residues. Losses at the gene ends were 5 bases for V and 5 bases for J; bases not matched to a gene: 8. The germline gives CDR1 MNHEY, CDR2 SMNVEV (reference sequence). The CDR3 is CASSALAGRDNEQFF. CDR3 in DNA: TGTGCCAGCAGTGCCTTAGCGGGACGGGACAATGAGCAGTTCTTC.

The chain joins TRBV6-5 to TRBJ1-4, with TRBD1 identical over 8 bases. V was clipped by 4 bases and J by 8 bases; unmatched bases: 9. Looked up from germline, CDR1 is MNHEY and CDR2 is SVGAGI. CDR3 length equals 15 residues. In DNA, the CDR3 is TGTGCCAGCAGTTCCCCCGGACAGGGAGAGGAAAAACTGTTTTTT. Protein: CASSSPGQGEEKLFF.